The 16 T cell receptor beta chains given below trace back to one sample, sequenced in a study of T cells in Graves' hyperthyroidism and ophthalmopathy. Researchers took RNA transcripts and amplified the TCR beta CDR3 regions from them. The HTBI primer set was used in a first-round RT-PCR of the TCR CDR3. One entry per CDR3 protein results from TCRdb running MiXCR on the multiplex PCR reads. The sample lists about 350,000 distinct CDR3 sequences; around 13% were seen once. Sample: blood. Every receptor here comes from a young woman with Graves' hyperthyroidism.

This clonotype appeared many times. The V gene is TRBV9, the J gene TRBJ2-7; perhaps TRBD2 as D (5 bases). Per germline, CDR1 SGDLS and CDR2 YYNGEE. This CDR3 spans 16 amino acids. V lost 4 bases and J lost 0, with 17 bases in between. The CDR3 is CASSPSLSGSSYEQYF. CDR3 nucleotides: TGTGCCAGCAGCCCAAGTCTAAGTGGGAGCTCCTACGAGCAGTACTTC.

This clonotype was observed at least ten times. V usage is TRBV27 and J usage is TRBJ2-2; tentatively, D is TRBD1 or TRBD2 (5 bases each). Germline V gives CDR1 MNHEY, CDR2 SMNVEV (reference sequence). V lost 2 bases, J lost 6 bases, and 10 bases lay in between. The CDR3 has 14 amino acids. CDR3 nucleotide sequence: TGTGCCAGCAGTTTAGGAATGGGGGCCGGGGAGCTGTTTTTT. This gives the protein CASSLGMGAGELFF.

Written as DNA, the CDR3 is TGCAGTGCTAGAATCAGTTCAAATCAGCCCCAGCATTTT. Its protein product is CSARISSNQPQHF. This chain joins TRBV20-1 and TRBJ1-5; D unresolved. The CDR3 spans 13 residues. Trimming stripped 2 bases from V and 4 bases from J, with 9 bases between. CDR1 is DFQATT, CDR2 SNEGSKA, per germline (reference sequence).

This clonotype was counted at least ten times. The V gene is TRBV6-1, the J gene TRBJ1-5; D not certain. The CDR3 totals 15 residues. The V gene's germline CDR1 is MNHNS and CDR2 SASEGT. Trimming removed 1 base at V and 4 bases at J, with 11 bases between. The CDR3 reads CASSEGAGMNQPQHF. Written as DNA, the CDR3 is TGTGCCAGCAGTGAAGGGGCAGGTATGAATCAGCCCCAGCATTTT.

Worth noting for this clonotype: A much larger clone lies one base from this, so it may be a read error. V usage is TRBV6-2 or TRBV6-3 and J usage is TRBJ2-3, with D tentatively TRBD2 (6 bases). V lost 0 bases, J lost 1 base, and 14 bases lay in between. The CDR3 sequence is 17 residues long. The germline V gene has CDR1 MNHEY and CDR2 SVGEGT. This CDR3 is CASSYSRRDARTDTQYF. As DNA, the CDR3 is TGTGCCAGCAGTTACTCGCGGCGGGATGCTCGCACAGATACGCAGTATTTT.

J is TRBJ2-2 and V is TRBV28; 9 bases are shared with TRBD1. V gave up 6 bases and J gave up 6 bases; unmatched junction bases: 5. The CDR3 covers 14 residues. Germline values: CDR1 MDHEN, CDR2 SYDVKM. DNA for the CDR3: TGTGCCAGCAGCGGGACAGGGCGGCCCGGGGAGCTGTTTTTT. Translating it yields CASSGTGRPGELFF.

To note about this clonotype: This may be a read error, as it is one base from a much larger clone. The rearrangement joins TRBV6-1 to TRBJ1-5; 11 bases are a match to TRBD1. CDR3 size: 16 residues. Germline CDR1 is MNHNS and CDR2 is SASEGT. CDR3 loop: CTSSEQGQGAYQPQHF. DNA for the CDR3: TGTACCAGCAGTGAGCAAGGACAGGGGGCCTATCAGCCCCAGCATTTT.

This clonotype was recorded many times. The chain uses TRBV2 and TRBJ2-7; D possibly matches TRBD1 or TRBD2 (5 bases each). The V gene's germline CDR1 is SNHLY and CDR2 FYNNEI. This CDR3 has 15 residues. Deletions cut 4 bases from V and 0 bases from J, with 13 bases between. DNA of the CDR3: TGTGCCAGCAGTGTCTGGGGGAGACACTCCTACGAGCAGTACTTC. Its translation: CASSVWGRHSYEQYF.

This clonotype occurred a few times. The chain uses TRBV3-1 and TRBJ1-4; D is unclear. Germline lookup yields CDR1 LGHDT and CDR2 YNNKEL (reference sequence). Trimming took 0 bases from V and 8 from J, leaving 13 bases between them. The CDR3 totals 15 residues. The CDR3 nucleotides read TGTGCCAGCAGCCAAGACCTCGCCGATCGGGAAAAACTGTTTTTT. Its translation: CASSQDLADREKLFF.

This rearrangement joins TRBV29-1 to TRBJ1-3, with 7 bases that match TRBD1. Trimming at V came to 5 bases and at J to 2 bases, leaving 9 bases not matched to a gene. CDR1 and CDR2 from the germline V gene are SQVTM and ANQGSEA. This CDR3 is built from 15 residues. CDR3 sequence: CSVRREGAPGNTIYF. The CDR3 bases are TGCAGCGTTCGGAGGGAGGGGGCGCCTGGAAACACCATATATTTT.

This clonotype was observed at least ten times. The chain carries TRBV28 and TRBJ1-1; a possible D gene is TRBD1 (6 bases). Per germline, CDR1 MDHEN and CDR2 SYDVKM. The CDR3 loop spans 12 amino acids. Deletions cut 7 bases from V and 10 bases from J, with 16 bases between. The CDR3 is CASITQGGSAFF. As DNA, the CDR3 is TGTGCCAGCATCACCCAAGGGGGATCAGCTTTCTTT.

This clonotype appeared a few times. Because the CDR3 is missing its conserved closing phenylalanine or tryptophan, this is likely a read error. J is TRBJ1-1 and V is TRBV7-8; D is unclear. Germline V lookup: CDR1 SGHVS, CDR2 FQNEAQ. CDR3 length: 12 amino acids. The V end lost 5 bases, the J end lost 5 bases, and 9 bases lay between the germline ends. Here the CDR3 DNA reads TGTGCCAGCAGCCGTCTTACGACTGAAGCTTTCCTT. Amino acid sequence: CASSRLTTEAFL.

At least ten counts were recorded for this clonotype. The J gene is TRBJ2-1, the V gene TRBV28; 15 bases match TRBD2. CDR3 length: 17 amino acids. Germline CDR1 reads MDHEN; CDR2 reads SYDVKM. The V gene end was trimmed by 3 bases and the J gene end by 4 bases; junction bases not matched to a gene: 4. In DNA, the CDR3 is TGTGCCAGCAGTTTGCGGACTAGCGGGAGGGTTTACAATGAGCAGTTCTTC. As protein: CASSLRTSGRVYNEQFF.

The CDR3 sequence: CASIPAGNTGELFF. The DNA for the CDR3 is TGCGCCAGCATCCCGGCAGGGAACACCGGGGAGCTGTTTTTT. V gene TRBV5-1 combines with J gene TRBJ2-2; D call uncertain. Trimming took off 6 bases at V and 1 base at J, with 10 bases between the two ends. The CDR3 sequence is 14 residues long. Germline CDR1 is SGHRS and CDR2 is YFSETQ.

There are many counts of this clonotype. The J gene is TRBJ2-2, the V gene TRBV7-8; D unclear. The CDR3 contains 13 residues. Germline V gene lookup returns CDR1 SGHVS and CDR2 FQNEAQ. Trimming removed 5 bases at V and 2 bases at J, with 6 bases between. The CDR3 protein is CASSTHNTGELFF. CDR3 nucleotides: TGTGCCAGCAGCACTCATAACACCGGGGAGCTGTTTTTT.

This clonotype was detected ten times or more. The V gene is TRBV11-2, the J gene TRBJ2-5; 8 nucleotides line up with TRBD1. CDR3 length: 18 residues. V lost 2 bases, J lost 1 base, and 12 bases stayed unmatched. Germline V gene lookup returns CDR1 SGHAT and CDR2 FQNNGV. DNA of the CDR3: TGTGCCAGCAGCTTACGACAGGGGAAGAGGAGGAGCCAAGAGACCCAGTACTTC. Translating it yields CASSLRQGKRRSQETQYF. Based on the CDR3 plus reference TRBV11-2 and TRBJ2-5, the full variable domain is EAGVAQSPRYKIIEKRQSVAFWCNPISGHATLYWYQQILGQGPKLLIQFQNNGVVDDSQLPKDRFSAERLKGVDSTLKIQPAKLEDSAVYLCASSLRQGKRRSQETQYFGPGTRLLVL.